This paragraph reports one T cell receptor beta chain. The antigen remains undetermined. The sample is drawn from a study of T cells in Graves' hyperthyroidism and ophthalmopathy. Study-wide findings and caveats: Most expanded thyroid clonotypes above 0.001 recurred in blood. A model of 13 V-J features distinguished ophthalmopathy from stable hyperthyroidism.

Template material for amplifying TCR beta CDR3 regions consisted of RNA transcripts. A first-round RT-PCR of the TCR CDR3 used the HTBI primer set. MiXCR, run by TCRdb on the multiplex PCR reads, gives a single entry per CDR3 protein. Here the sample spans around 300,000 distinct CDR3 sequences, roughly 15% being singletons. The CDR3 sequence is 13 residues long. Germline V lookup: CDR1 ENHRY, CDR2 SYGVKD. The ends were cut back, 10 bases at V and 6 bases at J, with 13 bases in the middle. The receptor's source is a young woman with Graves' hyperthyroidism that later progressed to Graves' ophthalmopathy. The sample comprised blood. The J gene is TRBJ1-6, the V gene TRBV10-3; D unclear. CDR3 residues: CATGLQPNSPLHF. CDR3 DNA sequence: TGTGCCACCGGGTTGCAGCCTAATTCACCCCTCCACTTT.